The sequence of this T cell receptor beta chain was determined in a study of blood T cell repertoires in COVID-19. Study in general: Material from acute and convalescent COVID-19 was sourced from the United States, Italy and Spain.

Profiling relied on immunoSEQ multiplex PCR, and the TCRdb table lists in-frame clones only, not all of them. Among under 150,000 clones listed, 79% were seen once. Germline assignment: CDR1 MNHEY and CDR2 SVGEGT. The CDR3 runs to 14 residues. Trimming took 6 bases from V and 2 from J; bases not matched to a gene: 6. Sequencing was performed on peripheral blood. The clonotype originates from a woman of 80 years or more with acute or convalescent COVID-19. V gene TRBV6-2 or TRBV6-3 combines with J gene TRBJ1-1; 7 bases align to TRBD1. CDR3 sequence: CASSLQGQNTEAFF. As DNA, the CDR3 is TGTGCCAGCAGCTTACAGGGGCAAAACACTGAAGCTTTCTTT.